This T cell receptor (beta chain) was identified in a study of tumor and adjacent non-tumor tissue in lung cancer. Across the whole study: Each sample yielded some 4 million productive TCRbeta reads on average. Study-wide results and limits: Normal lung showed higher cumulative top 100 clone frequency than tumor.

A modified ARM-PCR protocol with three rounds of nested PCR amplified TCRbeta. TCRdb fed the multiplex PCR reads into MiXCR, producing one record per CDR3 protein. Of roughly 120,000 distinct CDR3 sequences in the sample, 84% were seen once. CDR3 length: 14 amino acids. CDR1 is SGHDT, CDR2 YYEEEE, per germline. This clonotype appeared a few times. Its specificity is unknown. A read error may be the cause here, since a much bigger clone is one base away. The template was RNA from unsorted bulk tissue. The chain links TRBV5-6 to TRBJ2-7; TRBD1 matches 11 bases. Material: lung tumor tissue. This clonotype was sampled from a man in his 70s with non-small cell lung cancer. The CDR3 spells CASSQDRGRSEHYF. The CDR3 DNA sequence: TGTGCCAGCAGCCAGGACAGGGGGCGATCCGAGCATTACTTC.